These 10 T cell receptor beta chains came from one sample sequenced in a study of identical twins. From the 5' RACE reads, TCRdb called clonotypes with MiXCR, one entry per CDR3 protein. The sample lists 400,000 to 550,000 distinct CDR3 sequences, 13% to 15% occurring once. These data were also reused for a study on yellow fever vaccine responses in identical twins.

The specimen sequenced was CD4+ T cells sorted from blood. Every receptor here comes from a woman in her late teens or twenties in good health.

The table lists this clonotype with many counts. This sequence joins TRBV5-1 and TRBJ1-1; 7 bases are shared with TRBD1. The germline gives CDR1 SGHRS, CDR2 YFSETQ. CDR3 length equals 15 residues. With V trimmed by 2 bases and J by 3 bases, 7 bases remained unmatched. CDR3 sequence reads: CASSFLTGKDTEAFF. CDR3 DNA: TGCGCCAGCAGCTTTCTGACAGGGAAGGACACTGAAGCTTTCTTT.

The chain joins TRBV29-1 to TRBJ2-5, with D unclear. The germline V and J ends were trimmed by 5 bases and 4 bases, with 11 bases remaining between them. The germline gives CDR1 SQVTM, CDR2 ANQGSEA. CDR3 size: 12 residues. In nucleotides, the CDR3 is TGCAGCGTTCTGCCAGGTGTAGAGACCCAGTACTTC. As protein: CSVLPGVETQYF.

The rearrangement links TRBV10-3 to TRBJ1-2, with TRBD1 as a possible D gene (5 bases). Germline-derived CDR1 and CDR2 are ENHRY and SYGVKD. CDR3 size: 15 residues. Trimming cost V 8 bases and J 0 bases, with 16 bases left between them. DNA for the CDR3: TGTGCCATCGGAGGGGCACCCGAGGCTAACTATGGCTACACCTTC. Amino acid sequence: CAIGGAPEANYGYTF.

This clonotype has more than one count but fewer than ten. This sequence joins TRBV20-1 and TRBJ2-5; D is ambiguous. This CDR3 contains 10 residues. Trimming cost V 8 bases and J 5 bases, with 9 bases left between them. In germline, CDR1 is DFQATT, CDR2 SNEGSKA (reference sequence). The DNA for the CDR3 is TGCAGTATCTTTCAGGAGACCCAGTACTTC. Encoded protein: CSIFQETQYF.

The genes are TRBV10-3 and TRBJ2-5; D possibly corresponds to TRBD1 (6 bases). V was shortened by 6 bases and J by 1 base, with 18 bases between the two germline ends. Germline-derived CDR1 and CDR2 are ENHRY and SYGVKD. CDR3 size: 16 residues. The CDR3 coding sequence is TGTGCCATCAGCCCTTCCCTGGGCAGGGGCCAAGAGACCCAGTACTTC. Translated, it gives CAISPSLGRGQETQYF.

This clonotype was found a few times. The CDR3 reads CASSSPGLAGENGNEQFF. Written as DNA, the CDR3 is TGTGCCAGCAGTTCGCCGGGACTAGCGGGAGAAAATGGTAATGAGCAGTTCTTC. This sequence joins TRBV28 and TRBJ2-1, with 14 bases lining up with TRBD2. This CDR3 is 18 amino acids long. Germline V gives CDR1 MDHEN, CDR2 SYDVKM. With V trimmed by 4 bases and J by 7 bases, 12 bases remained unmatched.

At least ten counts were recorded for this clonotype. The chain combines TRBV2 with TRBJ1-6; no clear D. The CDR3 loop spans 12 amino acids. The ends were cut back, 5 bases at V and 14 bases at J, with 13 bases in the middle. Germline values: CDR1 SNHLY, CDR2 FYNNEI. CDR3 sequence reads: CASSYGGVTLHF. CDR3 DNA: TGTGCCAGCAGTTATGGAGGAGTCACCCTCCACTTT. The variable domain in full, with the rest retrieved from reference TRBV2 and TRBJ1-6, is EPEVTQTPSHQVTQMGQEVILRCVPISNHLYFYWYRQILGQKVEFLVSFYNNEISEKSEIFDDQFSVERPDGSNFTLKIRSTKLEDSAMYFCASSYGGVTLHFGNGTRLTVT.

This clonotype was found many times. The J gene is TRBJ2-1, the V gene TRBV9; 9 bases agree with TRBD1. The CDR3 loop spans 13 amino acids. V lost 3 bases and J lost 8; bases outside the gene matches: 3. The germline V gene encodes CDR1 SGDLS and CDR2 YYNGEE. The CDR3 is CASSGTGGYEQFF. The DNA for the CDR3 is TGTGCCAGCAGCGGAACAGGGGGCTATGAGCAGTTCTTC.

This clonotype occurred a few times. The rearrangement links TRBV28 to TRBJ2-3; 8 nucleotides align to TRBD2. The ends lost 1 base at V and 0 bases at J; junction bases unmatched: 9. This CDR3 comprises 18 residues. The germline V gene encodes CDR1 MDHEN and CDR2 SYDVKM. CDR3 amino acids: CASSLSSGGGESTDTQYF. The DNA for the CDR3 is TGTGCCAGCAGTTTATCGTCGGGAGGGGGGGAGAGCACAGATACGCAGTATTTT.

This clonotype was seen ten or more times. The chain is built from TRBV11-3 and TRBJ2-1, with 9 bases identical to TRBD1. Per the germline V gene, CDR1 is SGHNT and CDR2 is YENEEA. V gave up 9 bases and J gave up 7 bases; unmatched junction bases: 7. This CDR3 spans 13 amino acids. CDR3 residues: CASEGQGLNEQFF. CDR3 nucleotide sequence: TGTGCCAGTGAGGGACAGGGATTGAATGAGCAGTTCTTC.